This T cell receptor beta chain was documented in a study of long-term antiretroviral therapy in people with HIV. Overall study: Specimens dating back about a decade before the 2015 immediate-ART recommendation are the oldest included.

The germline CDR1 and CDR2 sequences are SEHNR and FQNEAQ (reference sequence). Losses at the gene ends were 5 bases for V and 5 bases for J; bases not matched to a gene: 1. The CDR3 spans 12 residues. Broader study findings: When set beside controls, HIV repertoires had CDR3 length ranges that were narrower. Someone took the blood between the mid-2000s and the late 2010s, maybe while older ART regimens were in use. Although diversity increased after ART, it remained lower than in transplant donor controls.

Sequencing used immunoSEQ v3.0 at survey level. Assay used: immunoSEQ multiplex PCR; TCRdb lists only in-frame clones, some missing. Of about 40,000 clones detected, over 80% appear once; the ten largest clones hold roughly 6.3%. Regarding this clone: Its antigen is still unknown.

This sequence joins TRBV7-9 and TRBJ2-7; 9 bases line up with TRBD1. The sequencing here drew on unsorted PBMCs, taken 1 year after starting antiretroviral therapy. The receptor was isolated from a man younger than 30 with HIV. CDR3 protein: CASSTGGDEQYF. The CDR3 bases are TGTGCCAGCAGCACAGGGGGCGACGAGCAGTACTTC.